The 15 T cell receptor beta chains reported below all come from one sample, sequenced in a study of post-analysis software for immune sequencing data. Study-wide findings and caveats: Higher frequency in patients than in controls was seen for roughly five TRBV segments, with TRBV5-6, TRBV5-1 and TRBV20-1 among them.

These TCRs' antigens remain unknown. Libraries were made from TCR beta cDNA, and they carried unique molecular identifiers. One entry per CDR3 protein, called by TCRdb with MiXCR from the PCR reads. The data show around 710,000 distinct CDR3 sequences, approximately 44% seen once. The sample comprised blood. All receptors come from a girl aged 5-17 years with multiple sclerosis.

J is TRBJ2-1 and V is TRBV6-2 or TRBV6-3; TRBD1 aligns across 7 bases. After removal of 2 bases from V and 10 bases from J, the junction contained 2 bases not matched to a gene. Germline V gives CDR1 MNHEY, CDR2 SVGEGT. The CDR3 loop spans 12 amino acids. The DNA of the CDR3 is TGTGCCAGCAGTTACGACAGGGACGAGCAGTTCTTC. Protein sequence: CASSYDRDEQFF.

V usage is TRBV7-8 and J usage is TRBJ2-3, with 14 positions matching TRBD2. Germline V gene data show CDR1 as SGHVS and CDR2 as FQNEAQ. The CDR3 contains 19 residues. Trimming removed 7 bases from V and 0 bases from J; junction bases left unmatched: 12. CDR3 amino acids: CASIRWRTSGRKSTDTQYF. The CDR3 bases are TGTGCCAGCATCCGCTGGAGGACTAGCGGGAGGAAGAGCACAGATACGCAGTATTTT. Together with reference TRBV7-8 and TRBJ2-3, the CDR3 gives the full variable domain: GAGVSQSPRYKVAKRGQDVALRCDPISGHVSLFWYQQALGQGPEFLTYFQNEAQLDKSGLPSDRFFAERPEGSVSTLKIQRTQQEDSAVYLCASIRWRTSGRKSTDTQYFGPGTRLTVL.

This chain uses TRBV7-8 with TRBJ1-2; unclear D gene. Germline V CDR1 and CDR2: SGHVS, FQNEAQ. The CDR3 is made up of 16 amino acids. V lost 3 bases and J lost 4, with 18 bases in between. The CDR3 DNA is TGTGCCAGCAGCTTCCCCAAGGGCCCGGGAATCTATGGCTACACCTTC. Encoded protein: CASSFPKGPGIYGYTF.

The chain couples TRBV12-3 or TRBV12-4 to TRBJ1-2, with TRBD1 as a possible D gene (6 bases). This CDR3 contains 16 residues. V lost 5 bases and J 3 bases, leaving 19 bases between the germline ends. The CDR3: CASSPSHAGEYYGYTF. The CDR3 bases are TGTGCCAGCAGTCCCTCCCATGCAGGGGAATACTATGGCTACACCTTC.

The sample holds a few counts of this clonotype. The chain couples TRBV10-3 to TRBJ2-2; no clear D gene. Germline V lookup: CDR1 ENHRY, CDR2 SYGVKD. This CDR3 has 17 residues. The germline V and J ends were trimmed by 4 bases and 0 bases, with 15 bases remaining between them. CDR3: CAISAMTFSANTGELFF. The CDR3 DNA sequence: TGTGCCATCAGTGCGATGACTTTTTCCGCGAACACCGGGGAGCTGTTTTTT.

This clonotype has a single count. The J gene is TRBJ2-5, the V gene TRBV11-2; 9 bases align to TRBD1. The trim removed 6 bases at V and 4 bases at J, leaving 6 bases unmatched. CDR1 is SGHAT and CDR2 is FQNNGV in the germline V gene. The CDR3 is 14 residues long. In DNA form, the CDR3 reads TGTGCCAGCAGGGCGACAGGGGGGGGAGAGACCCAGTACTTC. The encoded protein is CASRATGGGETQYF.

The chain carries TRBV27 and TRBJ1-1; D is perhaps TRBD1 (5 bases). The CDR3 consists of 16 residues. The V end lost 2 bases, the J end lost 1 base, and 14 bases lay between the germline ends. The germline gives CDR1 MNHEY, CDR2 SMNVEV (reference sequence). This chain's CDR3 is CASSLGGTVRNTEAFF. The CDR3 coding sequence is TGTGCCAGCAGTTTAGGGGGGACGGTGCGGAACACTGAAGCTTTCTTT.

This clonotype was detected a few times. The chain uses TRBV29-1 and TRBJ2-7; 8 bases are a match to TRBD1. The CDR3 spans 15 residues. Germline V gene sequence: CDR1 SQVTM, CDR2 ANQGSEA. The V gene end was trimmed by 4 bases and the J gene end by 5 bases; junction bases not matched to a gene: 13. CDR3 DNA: TGCAGCGTTGTGGCCGACAGGGGATCCAGCGACGAGCAGTACTTC. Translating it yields CSVVADRGSSDEQYF.

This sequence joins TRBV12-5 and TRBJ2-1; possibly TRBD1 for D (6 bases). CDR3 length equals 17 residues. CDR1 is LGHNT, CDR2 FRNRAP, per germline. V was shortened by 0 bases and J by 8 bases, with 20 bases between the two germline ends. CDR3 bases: TGTGCTAGTGGTTTGGTACCGGCAAGTCCGCCAGGGGATGAGCAGTTCTTC. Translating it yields CASGLVPASPPGDEQFF. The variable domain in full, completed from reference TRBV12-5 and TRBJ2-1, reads DARVTQTPRHKVTEMGQEVTMRCQPILGHNTVFWYRQTMMQGLELLAYFRNRAPLDDSGMPKDRFSAEMPDATLATLKIQPSEPRDSAVYFCASGLVPASPPGDEQFFGPGTRLTVL.

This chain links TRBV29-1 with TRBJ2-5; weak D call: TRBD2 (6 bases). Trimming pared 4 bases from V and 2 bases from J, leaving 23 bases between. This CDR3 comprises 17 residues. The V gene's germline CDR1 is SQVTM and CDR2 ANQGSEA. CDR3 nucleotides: TGCAGCGTTGGAAGATTAACTAGCTATAAATTTCAAGAGACCCAGTACTTC. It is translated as CSVGRLTSYKFQETQYF.

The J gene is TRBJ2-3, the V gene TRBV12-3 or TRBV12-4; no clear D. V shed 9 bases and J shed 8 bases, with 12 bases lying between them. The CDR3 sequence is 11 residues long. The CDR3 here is CASTPGGTQYF. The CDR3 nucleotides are TGTGCCAGTACCCCCGGCGGTACGCAGTATTTT.

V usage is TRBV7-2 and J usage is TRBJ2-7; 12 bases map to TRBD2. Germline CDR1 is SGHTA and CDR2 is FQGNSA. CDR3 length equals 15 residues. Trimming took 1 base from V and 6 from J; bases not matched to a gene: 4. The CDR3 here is CASSLVASGRGEQYF. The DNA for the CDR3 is TGTGCCAGCAGCTTAGTGGCTAGCGGGAGGGGCGAGCAGTACTTC.

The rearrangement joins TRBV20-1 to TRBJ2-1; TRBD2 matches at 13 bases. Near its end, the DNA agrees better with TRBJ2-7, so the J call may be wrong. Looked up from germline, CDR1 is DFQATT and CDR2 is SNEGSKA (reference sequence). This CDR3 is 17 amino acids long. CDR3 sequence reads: CSARDFGTSGDYNEQYF. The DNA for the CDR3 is TGCAGTGCTAGAGATTTCGGGACTAGCGGGGACTACAATGAGCAGTACTTC.

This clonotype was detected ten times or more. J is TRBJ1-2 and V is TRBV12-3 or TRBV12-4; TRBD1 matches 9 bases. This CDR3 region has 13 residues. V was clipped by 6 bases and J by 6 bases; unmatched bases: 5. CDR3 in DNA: TGTGCCAGCAGCCCACAGGGGGCACATGGCTACACCTTC. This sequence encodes CASSPQGAHGYTF.

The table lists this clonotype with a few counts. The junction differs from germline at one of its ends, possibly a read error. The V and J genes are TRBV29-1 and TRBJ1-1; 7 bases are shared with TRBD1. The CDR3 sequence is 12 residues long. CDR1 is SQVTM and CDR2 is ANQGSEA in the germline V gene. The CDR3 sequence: CSVLDRVPEAFF. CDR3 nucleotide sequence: TGCAGCGTCCTCGACAGGGTACCTGAGGCTTTCTTT. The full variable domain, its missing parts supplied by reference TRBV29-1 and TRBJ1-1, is SAVISQKPSRDICQRGTSLTIQCQVDSQVTMMFWYRQQPGQSLTLIATANQGSEATYESGFVIDKFPISRPNLTFSTLTVSNMSPEDSSIYLCSVLDRVPEAFFGQGTRLTVV.